The rows below give T cell receptor beta chains drawn from one sample of a study of blood T cell repertoires in COVID-19. Method: immunoSEQ multiplex PCR; TCRdb's copy keeps in-frame clones and lacks some. Of 210,000 or so clones in the sample, 85% to 90% were seen once. The specimen sequenced was PBMCs or T cells enriched from blood (not recorded which). The source is a woman in her fifties or sixties in a cohort exposed to, infected with or recovered from COVID-19 (not recorded which). CDR3s include the opening cysteine and the closing phenylalanine or tryptophan. D genes are given only for firm matches. Expanded clones are given a class, and other clones once, few, many or no size at all.

cdr3_aa: CASSQTALNTEAFF
cdr3_nt: TGTGCCAGCAGTCAGACAGCCTTGAACACTGAAGCTTTCTTT
clone_size: .
v_call: TRBV2
j_call: TRBJ1-1
d_call: .

cdr3_aa: CASSYIGRENTEAFF
cdr3_nt: TGTGCCAGCAGTTATATTGGCAGGGAGAACACTGAAGCTTTCTTT
clone_size: once
v_call: TRBV6-2/TRBV6-3
j_call: TRBJ1-1
d_call: .

cdr3_aa: CASSPTSGQGEQFF
cdr3_nt: TGCGCCAGCAGCCCGACTAGCGGGCAGGGTGAGCAGTTCTTC
clone_size: .
v_call: TRBV4-1
j_call: TRBJ2-1
d_call: TRBD2

cdr3_aa: CAWETGGLSPLHF
cdr3_nt: TGTGCCTGGGAAACAGGGGGCCTCTCACCCCTCCACTTT
clone_size: once
v_call: TRBV30
j_call: TRBJ1-6
d_call: TRBD1

cdr3_aa: CASSLRQATNEKLFF
cdr3_nt: TGCGCCAGCAGCCTGAGACAGGCAACTAATGAAAAACTGTTTTTT
clone_size: .
v_call: TRBV5-1
j_call: TRBJ1-4
d_call: .

cdr3_aa: CASSLAPRQRGFYNEQFF
cdr3_nt: TGTGCCAGCAGCTTAGCCCCCAGGCAGCGGGGATTCTACAATGAGCAGTTCTTC
clone_size: once
v_call: TRBV7-9
j_call: TRBJ2-1
d_call: TRBD2

cdr3_aa: CASSSARGGNEQFF
cdr3_nt: TGTGCCAGCAGCTCAGCGAGGGGGGGCAATGAGCAGTTCTTC
clone_size: .
v_call: TRBV7-2
j_call: TRBJ2-1
d_call: .

cdr3_aa: CASSLWGDLSTDTQYF
cdr3_nt: TGCGCCAGCAGCCTGTGGGGGGACCTTAGCACAGATACGCAGTATTTT
clone_size: once
v_call: TRBV4-3
j_call: TRBJ2-3
d_call: .

cdr3_aa: CATSDPTSGGANEQFF
cdr3_nt: TGTGCCACCAGTGATCCGACTAGCGGGGGGGCGAATGAGCAGTTCTTC
clone_size: .
v_call: TRBV24-1
j_call: TRBJ2-1
d_call: TRBD2

cdr3_aa: CASSQVRGVGNIQYF
cdr3_nt: TGCGCCAGCAGCCAAGTCAGGGGTGTAGGAAACATTCAGTACTTC
clone_size: .
v_call: TRBV4-3
j_call: TRBJ2-4
d_call: .

cdr3_aa: CASSIAGTGDTGELFF
cdr3_nt: TGTGCCAGCAGCATCGCCGGGACAGGGGACACCGGGGAGCTGTTTTTT
clone_size: .
v_call: TRBV5-6
j_call: TRBJ2-2
d_call: TRBD1

cdr3_aa: CSASFRGGVYNEQFF
cdr3_nt: TGCAGTGCTAGTTTCCGCGGGGGGGTCTACAATGAGCAGTTCTTC
clone_size: .
v_call: TRBV20-1
j_call: TRBJ2-1
d_call: TRBD2

cdr3_aa: CASRLEVVTEAFF
cdr3_nt: TGTGCCAGCAGATTGGAGGTGGTAACTGAAGCTTTCTTT
clone_size: .
v_call: TRBV7-2
j_call: TRBJ1-1
d_call: .

cdr3_aa: CASSAGRSMIDEQFF
cdr3_nt: TGTGCCAGCAGTGCCGGAAGGAGTATGATCGATGAGCAGTTCTTC
clone_size: .
v_call: TRBV2
j_call: TRBJ2-1
d_call: .

cdr3_aa: CATSREAGTYEQYF
cdr3_nt: TGTGCCACCAGCAGAGAGGCAGGGACCTACGAGCAGTACTTC
clone_size: .
v_call: TRBV15
j_call: TRBJ2-7
d_call: .

cdr3_aa: CASSRLAGRLGEQYF
cdr3_nt: TGCGCCAGCAGTCGACTAGCGGGGAGGCTGGGCGAGCAGTACTTC
clone_size: .
v_call: TRBV10-1
j_call: TRBJ2-7
d_call: TRBD2

cdr3_aa: CASSQESSNTGELFF
cdr3_nt: TGTGCCAGCAGCCAAGAGTCCAGTAACACCGGGGAGCTGTTTTTT
clone_size: .
v_call: TRBV4-2
j_call: TRBJ2-2
d_call: .

cdr3_aa: CASSPSGGSQPQHF
cdr3_nt: TGTGCCAGCAGCCCCTCGGGGGGCAGTCAGCCCCAGCATTTT
clone_size: .
v_call: TRBV7-9
j_call: TRBJ1-5
d_call: .

cdr3_aa: CASTEGWGSYNSPLHF
cdr3_nt: TGTGCCAGCACCGAGGGATGGGGTTCCTATAATTCACCCCTCCACTTT
clone_size: .
v_call: TRBV7-8
j_call: TRBJ1-6
d_call: .

cdr3_aa: CASSPRDSLNEKLFF
cdr3_nt: TGTGCCAGCAGTCCTCGAGACAGTTTGAATGAAAAACTGTTTTTT
clone_size: .
v_call: TRBV6-5
j_call: TRBJ1-4
d_call: .

cdr3_aa: CATSRDPLGGGGSPLHF
cdr3_nt: TGTGCCACCAGCAGAGATCCCCTAGGGGGAGGGGGTTCACCCCTCCACTTT
clone_size: .
v_call: TRBV15
j_call: TRBJ1-6
d_call: .

cdr3_aa: CASSQFKEPGQGTYEQYF
cdr3_nt: TGCGCCAGCAGCCAATTCAAGGAGCCGGGACAGGGGACCTACGAGCAGTACTTC
clone_size: .
v_call: TRBV4-3
j_call: TRBJ2-7
d_call: TRBD1

cdr3_aa: CASSPAEGRGPQETQYF
cdr3_nt: TGTGCCAGCAGCCCCGCCGAGGGCAGGGGGCCCCAAGAGACCCAGTACTTC
clone_size: .
v_call: TRBV3-1/TRBV3-2
j_call: TRBJ2-5
d_call: TRBD1

cdr3_aa: CASSPVGQGVKLFF
cdr3_nt: TGTGCCAGCAGCCCAGTGGGACAGGGAGTAAAACTGTTTTTT
clone_size: .
v_call: TRBV7-9
j_call: TRBJ1-4
d_call: TRBD1

cdr3_aa: CASSHDDRGAQPQHF
cdr3_nt: TGTGCCAGCTCACACGACGACAGGGGGGCTCAGCCCCAGCATTTT
clone_size: .
v_call: TRBV18
j_call: TRBJ1-5
d_call: TRBD1

cdr3_aa: CASSRGDRPDTEAFF
cdr3_nt: TGTGCCAGCAGCCGCGGGGACAGACCTGATACTGAAGCTTTCTTT
clone_size: .
v_call: TRBV14
j_call: TRBJ1-1
d_call: TRBD1

cdr3_aa: CASSQTSGGAYAGQFF
cdr3_nt: TGTGCCAGCAGCCAGACTAGCGGGGGAGCCTATGCTGGGCAGTTCTTC
clone_size: .
v_call: TRBV28
j_call: TRBJ2-1
d_call: TRBD2

cdr3_aa: CASSRAGRRGRLTDTQYF
cdr3_nt: TGTGCCAGCAGCCGGGCAGGCCGGCGGGGGAGGTTAACAGATACGCAGTATTTT
clone_size: .
v_call: TRBV7-2
j_call: TRBJ2-3
d_call: TRBD2

cdr3_aa: CASSQTIQAGGDYGYTF
cdr3_nt: TGTGCCAGCAGCCAAACAATACAGGCTGGTGGAGACTATGGCTACACCTTC
clone_size: .
v_call: TRBV4-2
j_call: TRBJ1-2
d_call: .

cdr3_aa: CASSLAVSNQPQHF
cdr3_nt: TGTGCCAGCAGTCTAGCAGTAAGCAATCAGCCCCAGCATTTT
clone_size: .
v_call: TRBV27
j_call: TRBJ1-5
d_call: .

cdr3_aa: CASSLDRQNSPLHF
cdr3_nt: TGCGCCAGCAGCTTGGACAGACAGAATTCACCCCTCCACTTT
clone_size: .
v_call: TRBV5-1
j_call: TRBJ1-6
d_call: .

cdr3_aa: CATSDLPRGDTNYGYTF
cdr3_nt: TGTGCCACCAGTGATTTGCCTCGCGGGGATACTAACTATGGCTACACCTTC
clone_size: few
v_call: TRBV24-1
j_call: TRBJ1-2
d_call: .

cdr3_aa: CASSLYPGLAGGRNEQFF
cdr3_nt: TGTGCCAGCAGCTTGTACCCGGGACTAGCGGGGGGGCGGAATGAGCAGTTCTTC
clone_size: .
v_call: TRBV7-9
j_call: TRBJ2-1
d_call: TRBD2

cdr3_aa: CASSFIGRAEDSPLHF
cdr3_nt: TGTGCCAGCAGCTTTATAGGCAGGGCCGAGGATTCACCCCTCCACTTT
clone_size: .
v_call: TRBV3-1/TRBV3-2
j_call: TRBJ1-6
d_call: .

cdr3_aa: CASRRGFQGNTIYF
cdr3_nt: TGTGCCAGCAGACGAGGGTTCCAAGGAAACACCATATATTTT
clone_size: .
v_call: TRBV6-5
j_call: TRBJ1-3
d_call: .

cdr3_aa: CASSWSRAGEQYF
cdr3_nt: TGTGCCAGCAGTTGGTCGAGGGCCGGCGAGCAGTACTTC
clone_size: once
v_call: TRBV12-3/TRBV12-4
j_call: TRBJ2-7
d_call: .

cdr3_aa: CASSSGNSPLHF
cdr3_nt: TGTGCCAGCAGCTCGGGAAATTCACCCCTCCACTTT
clone_size: .
v_call: TRBV11-2
j_call: TRBJ1-6
d_call: .

cdr3_aa: CATSGTGVGEQYF
cdr3_nt: TGTGCCACCAGCGGGACAGGGGTGGGGGAGCAGTACTTC
clone_size: .
v_call: TRBV15
j_call: TRBJ2-7
d_call: TRBD1

cdr3_aa: CASSVVGTGGYGYTF
cdr3_nt: TGTGCCAGCAGCGTAGTAGGGACAGGGGGCTACGGCTACACCTTC
clone_size: .
v_call: TRBV9
j_call: TRBJ1-2
d_call: TRBD1

cdr3_aa: CASSLGTVAYNEQFF
cdr3_nt: TGCGCCAGCAGCTTGGGGACTGTGGCCTACAATGAGCAGTTCTTC
clone_size: .
v_call: TRBV5-1
j_call: TRBJ2-1
d_call: .

cdr3_aa: CASSQDGFLYRQGVFQPQHF
cdr3_nt: TGCGCCAGCAGCCAAGACGGTTTTCTCTATCGACAGGGGGTTTTTCAGCCCCAGCATTTT
clone_size: .
v_call: TRBV4-1
j_call: TRBJ1-5
d_call: TRBD1

cdr3_aa: CASRGQGRPLHF
cdr3_nt: TGTGCCAGCAGGGGACAGGGGCGACCCCTCCACTTT
clone_size: .
v_call: TRBV6-5
j_call: TRBJ1-6
d_call: TRBD1